This T cell receptor (beta chain) was captured in a study of cytomegalovirus exposure and HLA in healthy donors. Turning to the study itself: Drawn from HLA-typed donors, around 85 million unique TCRs were held in an early data release. The study, taken as a whole, reports: Upon later analysis, TCR association rates were observed to vary by HLA locus, being highest for DRB1 and lowest for HLA-C. Later genetic work tied a missense DCLRE1C variant to beta-chain V and J trimming. The study listed 164 cytomegalovirus-associated TCR beta chains.

The PCR ran on 60 Vbeta and 13 Jbeta primers. Method: immunoSEQ multiplex PCR; TCRdb's copy keeps in-frame clones and lacks some. The sample contains roughly 150,000 clones, roughly 84% of which appear only once. This CDR3 contains 18 residues. Germline trimming cut 2 bases from V and 4 bases from J; bases unmatched to any gene: 13. The V gene's germline CDR1 is MGHRA and CDR2 YSYEKL. Details on this clone: The antigen is not known.

The TCR sequence derives from a young woman in good health and CMV-seronegative. The sequenced material came from PBMCs. The chain joins TRBV4-1 to TRBJ2-1; TRBD2 matches at 8 bases. The CDR3 here is CASSQQPPGTRTYNEQFF. In DNA form, the CDR3 reads TGCGCCAGCAGCCAACAGCCCCCCGGGACTAGAACTTACAATGAGCAGTTCTTC.